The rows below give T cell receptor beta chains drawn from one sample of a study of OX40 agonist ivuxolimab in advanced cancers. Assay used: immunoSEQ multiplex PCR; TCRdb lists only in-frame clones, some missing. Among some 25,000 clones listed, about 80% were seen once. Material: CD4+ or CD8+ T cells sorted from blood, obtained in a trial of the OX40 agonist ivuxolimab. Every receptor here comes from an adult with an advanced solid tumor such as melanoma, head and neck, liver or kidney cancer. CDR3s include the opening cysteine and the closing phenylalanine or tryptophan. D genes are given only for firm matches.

CSAGPTSGELFF | NA | TRBJ2-2 | TRBV29-1
CASSPGGITGELFF | TRBD1 | TRBJ2-2 | TRBV5-1
CASSSLYKDPAPYEQYF | NA | TRBJ2-7 | TRBV12-1
CASSLGTGGLPAFF | TRBD1 | TRBJ1-1 | TRBV28
CASSPDSNQPQHF | NA | TRBJ1-5 | TRBV28
CASSWGDSGNQPQHF | NA | TRBJ1-5 | TRBV7-2
CASSPGLAGRKYNEQFF | TRBD2 | TRBJ2-1 | TRBV27
CASSAGSEKLFF | NA | TRBJ1-4 | TRBV7-9
CASSLLQDNEQFF | NA | TRBJ2-1 | TRBV7-6
CASGGDIEAFF | NA | TRBJ1-1 | TRBV2
CASSLAARADSPLHF | NA | TRBJ1-6 | TRBV7-3
CASSFNRGPYNEQFF | TRBD1 | TRBJ2-1 | TRBV9
CASSSNYEQYF | NA | TRBJ2-7 | TRBV28
CASSSQGAQNTIYF | TRBD1 | TRBJ1-3 | TRBV7-2
CASRMTFSGNTIYF | NA | TRBJ1-3 | TRBV19
CASSARESGGQPQHF | NA | TRBJ1-5 | TRBV6-5
CASSSRQGGPSNEQFF | NA | TRBJ2-1 | TRBV7-7
CATSIDSHSGNTIYF | NA | TRBJ1-3 | TRBV15
CATTRRNTEAFF | NA | TRBJ1-1 | TRBV6-1
CASSLGRTFYGYTF | NA | TRBJ1-2 | TRBV28
CASSLSTGYTEAFF | NA | TRBJ1-1 | TRBV28
CASSLMYEQFF | NA | TRBJ2-1 | TRBV5-1
CASSQGRGLYEQYF | TRBD1 | TRBJ2-7 | TRBV6-5
CASSIGSLATNEKLFF | NA | TRBJ1-4 | TRBV5-1
CASSDAPGTNYGYTF | NA | TRBJ1-2 | TRBV6-4
CASSSQTGRGGEETQYF | TRBD2 | TRBJ2-5 | TRBV7-2
CAWTGGPNQPQHF | NA | TRBJ1-5 | TRBV30
CASARQGDYYGYTF | TRBD1 | TRBJ1-2 | TRBV27
CASSDLAGSTDTQYF | NA | TRBJ2-3 | TRBV6-1
CASSSTYNEQFF | NA | TRBJ2-1 | TRBV27
CASSNIAGGDSYNEQFF | TRBD2 | TRBJ2-1 | TRBV7-9
CASRSGTGLYGYTF | TRBD1 | TRBJ1-2 | TRBV19
CASSKDRGAETQYF | TRBD1 | TRBJ2-5 | TRBV19
CASAARGGETQYF | NA | TRBJ2-5 | TRBV12-5
CATRDSLYEQYF | TRBD1 | TRBJ2-7 | TRBV28
CAISAAVEPKNIQYF | NA | TRBJ2-4 | TRBV10-3
CASSGRTALRNEQFF | NA | TRBJ2-1 | TRBV18
CASSLWGGNQPQHF | NA | TRBJ1-5 | TRBV28
CASSVTPNNEQFF | NA | TRBJ2-1 | TRBV2
CASQLGTYEQYF | NA | TRBJ2-7 | TRBV30
CASSEGNRKASGFF | TRBD2 | TRBJ2-1 | TRBV6-1
CASSLGQGALNTEAFF | TRBD1 | TRBJ1-1 | TRBV7-9
CASSLRTGKPLHF | TRBD1 | TRBJ1-6 | TRBV11-2
CASSSPRRSNYGYTF | NA | TRBJ1-2 | TRBV11-2
CASSLEDSQETQYF | NA | TRBJ2-5 | TRBV5-1
CASSSDTNTEAFF | NA | TRBJ1-1 | TRBV5-4
CASSPFGGNQETQYF | NA | TRBJ2-5 | TRBV7-2
CASSPRDRGGGSPLHF | TRBD1 | TRBJ1-6 | TRBV5-1
CASIIAGGPYEQYF | TRBD2 | TRBJ2-7 | TRBV6-8
CASSYRQGYEQYF | TRBD1 | NA | TRBV11-3
CASSPAVNTEAFF | NA | TRBJ1-1 | TRBV18